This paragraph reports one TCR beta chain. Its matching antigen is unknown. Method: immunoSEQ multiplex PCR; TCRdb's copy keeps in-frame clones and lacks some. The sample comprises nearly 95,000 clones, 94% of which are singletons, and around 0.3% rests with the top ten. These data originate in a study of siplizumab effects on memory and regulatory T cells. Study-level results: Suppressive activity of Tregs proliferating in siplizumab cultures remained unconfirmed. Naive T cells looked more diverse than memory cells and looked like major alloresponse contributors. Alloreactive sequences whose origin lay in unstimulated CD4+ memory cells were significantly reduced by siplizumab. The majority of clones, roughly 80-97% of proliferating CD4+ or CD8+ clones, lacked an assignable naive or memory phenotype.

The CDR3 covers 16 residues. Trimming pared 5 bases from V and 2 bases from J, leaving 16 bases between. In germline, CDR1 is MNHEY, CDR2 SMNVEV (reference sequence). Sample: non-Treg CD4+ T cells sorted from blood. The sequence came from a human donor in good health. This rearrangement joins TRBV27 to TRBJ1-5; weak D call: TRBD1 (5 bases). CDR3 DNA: TGTGCCAGCAGTATGCTAAGGGGTGGGGGCAATCAGCCCCAGCATTTT. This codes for CASSMLRGGGNQPQHF.